This entry concerns a single TCR beta chain. This clone was counted only a few times. The antigen it binds to is not known. No much larger clone is present one base from it, and per-base qualities are unavailable. The library was made by the immunoSEQ multiplex PCR assay. The original pipeline was this. During preprocessing, nonproductive sequences were removed, along with CDR3s that did not begin with C, did not end with F or W, or were shorter than 7 amino acids. Antigen-specific clonotypes were called with the MANAFEST web app on the basis of expansion relative to the reference and to other culture wells. A clone was considered positive if the clone showed significant expansion compared with the reference culture in 2 of 3 replicate wells at an FDR below 0.05. A further requirement for positive clones was significant expansion compared with all other tandem wells, along with an odds ratio above 5. CDR3 homology was quantified as pairwise Levenshtein distance, calculated with the stringdist R package after three terminal residues were trimmed from each end. What TCRdb holds here is the immuneACCESS table cut down to in-frame rearrangements. Part of the clones is not present; checked against another copy, under half of the missing clones reflect an unresolved V gene, and the others are unexplained. V and J calls and clone size come straight from that table; D and trimming were deduced from the DNA. Within this sample are tens of thousands of clones, with around 80% of them counted one time only. The ten largest account for roughly an eighth of the sample.

CD4+ T cells from unexposed donors were collected before the COVID-19 pandemic (2011-2018). After approximately eleven days of culture, CD4+ T cells were isolated with the EasySep CD4+ T cell isolation kit. As far as cell numbers permitted, CD4+ T cells from unexposed donors were tested for reactivity against SARS-CoV-2 S and N as well as four spike pools from common cold coronaviruses. PBMCs were cultured at approximately 2 million per well in IMDM supplemented with around 5.3% human AB serum and 10 IU/ml IL-2. Half of the culture medium was replaced with fresh IL-2-containing medium on days 3 and 7. Triplicate replicate wells were generally used for each peptide culture condition. The leukapheresis product used for the unexposed donors was purchased from a commercial source. Ficoll-Paque PLUS gradient centrifugation was used to isolate PBMCs from either whole blood or leukapheresis product. PBMCs were either cryopreserved at -140°C or used fresh in the expansion assay. The QIAamp Micro DNA Kit was used to extract genomic DNA from the CD4+ T cells.

Trimming costs V 0 bases and J 8 bases, and their ends lie 6 bases apart. CDR1 and CDR2 are read off the germline V gene as SGHTS and YDEGEE. The CDR3 has 13 amino acids, counting the end cysteine and phenylalanine. The kept DNA is CDR3 alone, 39 bases in frame from the first base. The data originate from a study of CD4 T cells in relation to SARS-CoV-2 and coronaviruses (dated by TCRdb to the early 2020s). Regarding the study in general: In the ViraFEST assay, PBMCs were cultured with antigen for 9 to 10 days, after which TCR beta CDR3s were sequenced to identify antigen-specific clonal expansions. The negative reference condition was either a culture with an HIV-1 Nef peptide pool or a culture with no peptide. Samples from a few pre-COVID donors and the naive versus memory experiments were sequenced with the Adaptive Biotechnologies TCR-sequencing kit; other data were Illumina-based. Patient-derived lymphoblastoid cell lines were used to map the HLA restriction of shared crossreactive spike epitopes. At the level of individual TCR clonotypes, the study evaluated whether memory CD4+ T cells crossreact between the spike proteins of SARS-CoV-2 and those of common cold coronaviruses. Expansion assays from other donors in the study were sequenced with a different, Illumina-based TCR-beta assay. What the authors observed across the whole study: No donor contributed both pre-pandemic and post-infection samples, which limited tracing the source of pre-existing responses. The study was constrained by small numbers of patients and of tested TCRs. Crossreactivity analysis was centred on spike protein, so crossreactivity against other viral proteins was not assessed. Crossreactive clones showed significantly weaker SARS-CoV-2-driven expansion than monoreactive clones, consistent with antigenic imprinting. Roughly 67% of donors had memory CD4+ clonotypes that crossrecognized SARS-CoV-2 and at least one common cold coronavirus spike.

The sample consisted of CD4+ T cells from PBMCs, cultured in vitro. This TCR derives from a human donor in good health. The sequence is built from TRBV5-8 and TRBJ1-6, and perhaps TRBD1 as D gene, on 5 matching bases. DNA sequence: TGTGCCAGCAGCTTGGGCAGGGATTCACCCCTCCACTTT. Its amino acids are CASSLGRDSPLHF. The reference TRBV5-8 and TRBJ1-6 proteins fill in what lies around the CDR3, so the full variable domain reads EAGVTQSPTHLIKTRGQQATLRCSPISGHTSVYWYQQALGLGLQFLLWYDEGEERNRGNFPPRFSGRQFPNYSSELNVNALELEDSALYLCASSLGRDSPLHFGNGTRLTVT.